Listed here are 4 T cell receptor beta chains from one sample, sequenced in a study of blood T cell repertoires in COVID-19. Libraries were prepared by immunoSEQ multiplex PCR; TCRdb keeps only in-frame clonotypes and omits some of them. This sample has about 260,000 clones, with about nine tenths found just once. Sequencing was carried out using peripheral blood. These receptor sequences come from a woman aged 40 to 50 who had recovered from COVID-19.

The V gene is TRBV6-6, the J gene TRBJ1-1; the match to TRBD1 covers 9 bases. Germline V gene data show CDR1 as MNHNY and CDR2 as SVGAGI (reference sequence). Trimming removed 5 bases from V and 1 base from J; junction bases left unmatched: 2. The CDR3 contains 14 residues. In DNA form, the CDR3 reads TGTGCCAGCAGTGGGACAGGGAGGAACACTGAAGCTTTCTTT. This sequence encodes CASSGTGRNTEAFF.

V gene TRBV6-2 or TRBV6-3 combines with J gene TRBJ2-1; TRBD2 matches 9 bases. Germline CDR1 is MNHEY and CDR2 is SVGEGT. V shed 0 bases and J 3 bases; nucleotides not matched to a gene: 6. This CDR3 region has 17 residues. The CDR3 coding sequence is TGTGCCAGCAGTTACTCGACTAGGCGGGGGGGCTACAATGAGCAGTTCTTC. It codes for CASSYSTRRGGYNEQFF.

The gene calls are TRBV6-5 and TRBJ2-2; D is ambiguous. CDR1 and CDR2 (germline): MNHEY, SVGAGI. V was shortened by 0 bases and J by 6 bases, with 11 bases between the two germline ends. The length of the CDR3 is 15 residues. The CDR3 loop reads CASSYSTVGPGELFF. CDR3 coding DNA: TGTGCCAGCAGTTACTCGACGGTGGGCCCCGGGGAGCTGTTTTTT.

The J gene is TRBJ2-2, the V gene TRBV2, with TRBD2 matching 11 bases. Germline V gives CDR1 SNHLY, CDR2 FYNNEI. There are 17 residues in the CDR3. The V and J ends lost 2 bases and 7 bases, in that order; junction bases with no gene match: 9. CDR3 protein: CASSERSSGGLGGELFF. The DNA of the CDR3 is TGTGCCAGCAGTGAAAGGTCTAGCGGGGGGCTAGGCGGGGAGCTGTTTTTT.